The present T cell receptor beta chain was sequenced within a study of cytomegalovirus exposure and HLA in healthy donors. For the study at large: Previous work identified 95 million to 140 million unique TCR beta sequences from 150 million to 200 million T cells. The study, taken as a whole, reports: It was 160 or so TCR beta chains that were listed as cytomegalovirus-associated.

PCR primers comprised 60 Vbeta and 13 Jbeta primers. The data were produced by immunoSEQ multiplex PCR, yet TCRdb's version contains in-frame clones alone and is incomplete. The sample has under 200,000 clones; over 65% are singletons. Of note for this clone: Its matching antigen is unknown.

Looked up from germline, CDR1 is SGHVS and CDR2 is FNYEAQ. This CDR3 contains 15 residues. V dropped 6 bases and J dropped 0; count of bases not matched to a gene: 4. The V call is TRBV7-6, the J call TRBJ2-3; TRBD2 matches 9 bases. Sequenced input: PBMCs. The sequence was collected from a woman aged 30 to 39 in good health and CMV-seronegative. The CDR3 region has the DNA TGTGCCAGCAGGCGGACTAGCGTAAGCACAGATACGCAGTATTTT. Translation: CASRRTSVSTDTQYF.